A single sample gave rise to the 14 T cell receptor beta chains below, sequenced in a study of T cells in Graves' hyperthyroidism and ophthalmopathy. Amplified TCR beta CDR3 regions derived from RNA transcripts. Carried out on the TCR CDR3, a first-round RT-PCR used the HTBI primer set. MiXCR was run by TCRdb on the multiplex PCR reads, yielding one entry per CDR3 protein. Of approximately 300,000 distinct CDR3 sequences in the sample, about a sixth were seen once. The sample comprised blood. Source of these receptors: a woman in her fifties or sixties with Graves' ophthalmopathy.

The chain employs TRBV6-1 and TRBJ2-1; 9 bases map to TRBD2. Germline V gene data show CDR1 as MNHNS and CDR2 as SASEGT. V shed 8 bases, J shed 3 bases, and the junction held 5 bases outside the gene matches. The CDR3 is made up of 14 amino acids. The CDR3 loop is CASGSRGGYNEQFF. Here the CDR3 DNA reads TGTGCCAGCGGATCGCGGGGGGGCTACAATGAGCAGTTCTTC.

In this sample, this clonotype turned up many times. The V call is TRBV18, the J call TRBJ1-1, with D hard to call. V was pared by 2 bases and J by 3 bases, with 13 bases between. The germline V gene has CDR1 KGHSH and CDR2 LQKENI. This CDR3 is 15 amino acids long. This CDR3 reads CASSPGGQRDTEAFF. In DNA form, the CDR3 reads TGTGCCAGCTCACCAGGCGGGCAGAGGGACACTGAAGCTTTCTTT. Using reference TRBV18 and TRBJ1-1 for the parts outside the CDR3, the full variable domain is NAGVMQNPRHLVRRRGQEARLRCSPMKGHSHVYWYRQLPEEGLKFMVYLQKENIIDESGMPKERFSAEFPKEGPSILRIQQVVRGDSAAYFCASSPGGQRDTEAFFGQGTRLTVV.

This clonotype showed up just a few times. The chain couples TRBV6-2 or TRBV6-3 to TRBJ1-2; 7 bases are a match to TRBD1. After removal of 0 bases from V and 8 bases from J, the junction contained 9 bases not matched to a gene. The CDR3 is 15 residues long. CDR1 MNHEY and CDR2 SVGEGT come from the germline V gene. CDR3 protein: CASSYSNTGTAGYTF. The CDR3 nucleotides are TGTGCCAGCAGTTACTCAAACACCGGGACAGCCGGCTACACCTTC.

The sample holds a few counts of this clonotype. The V and J genes are TRBV5-1 and TRBJ2-2; D call uncertain. Looked up from germline, CDR1 is SGHRS and CDR2 is YFSETQ. CDR3 size: 14 residues. Trimming cost V 5 bases and J 0 bases, with 8 bases left between them. CDR3 loop: CASSKTTNTGELFF. DNA of the CDR3: TGCGCCAGCAGTAAGACCACGAACACCGGGGAGCTGTTTTTT. The full variable domain, in which reference TRBV5-1 and TRBJ2-2 provide the parts outside the CDR3, is KAGVTQTPRYLIKTRGQQVTLSCSPISGHRSVSWYQQTPGQGLQFLFEYFSETQRNKGNFPGRFSGRQFSNSRSEMNVSTLELGDSALYLCASSKTTNTGELFFGEGSRLTVL.

This clonotype was seen repeatedly, ten times or more. The CDR3 coding sequence is TGTGCCAGCGGTCCTCGGGGGCTCTTTTACGAGCAGTACTTC. It translates to CASGPRGLFYEQYF. The chain is built from TRBV27 and TRBJ2-7; D assignment may be TRBD1 or TRBD2 (6 bases each). The CDR3 has 14 amino acids. The V end was cut by 8 bases, the J end by 4 bases, with 18 bases between. Germline loops: CDR1 MNHEY, CDR2 SMNVEV (reference sequence).

This clonotype was seen only a few times. The chain carries TRBV5-1 and TRBJ1-4; D not certain. The V end lost 4 bases, the J end lost 0 bases, and 13 bases lay between the germline ends. The CDR3 is made up of 16 amino acids. Germline CDR1 is SGHRS and CDR2 is YFSETQ. The CDR3 sequence is CASSPMDRATNEKLFF. Written as DNA, the CDR3 is TGCGCCAGCAGCCCTATGGACCGAGCAACTAATGAAAAACTGTTTTTT.

In nucleotides, the CDR3 is TGTGCCAGCAGCTTAACTAGCGGGATCTCCAGCTACGAGCAGTACTTC. It codes for CASSLTSGISSYEQYF. The chain carries TRBV11-2 and TRBJ2-7, with 10 bases that match TRBD2. The CDR3 has 16 residues. V dropped 2 bases and J dropped 3; count of bases not matched to a gene: 7. Germline loops: CDR1 SGHAT, CDR2 FQNNGV. Variable domain in full (rest from reference TRBV11-2 and TRBJ2-7): EAGVAQSPRYKIIEKRQSVAFWCNPISGHATLYWYQQILGQGPKLLIQFQNNGVVDDSQLPKDRFSAERLKGVDSTLKIQPAKLEDSAVYLCASSLTSGISSYEQYFGPGTRLTVT.

This clonotype was seen only a few times. The chain uses TRBV9 and TRBJ2-2, with D tentatively TRBD1 or TRBD2 (5 bases each). The germline V and J ends were trimmed by 3 bases and 4 bases, with 13 bases remaining between them. CDR3 length equals 15 residues. Germline loops: CDR1 SGDLS, CDR2 YYNGEE. The CDR3 is CASSGRTGPTGELFF. DNA of the CDR3: TGTGCCAGCAGCGGTCGGACGGGGCCCACCGGGGAGCTGTTTTTT.

The V gene is TRBV12-3 or TRBV12-4, the J gene TRBJ1-3; 10 nucleotides line up with TRBD1. The CDR3 loop spans 15 amino acids. The ends lost 5 bases at V and 2 bases at J; junction bases unmatched: 3. The CDR3 DNA reads as TGTGCCAGCAGTCAAGGGACAGGGGCTGGAAACACCATATATTTT. It translates to CASSQGTGAGNTIYF.

The V and J genes are TRBV24-1 and TRBJ2-1; the D gene could be TRBD1 or TRBD2 (6 bases each). CDR3 length: 13 residues. Per the germline V gene, CDR1 is KGHDR and CDR2 is SFDVKD. Trimming removed 4 bases from V and 14 bases from J, with 17 bases in between. CDR3 DNA sequence: TGTGCCACCAGTGAACCAACCGGGGGCAATGAGTTCTTC. Translated, it gives CATSEPTGGNEFF.

In its sample, this clonotype was seen many times. This chain links TRBV2 with TRBJ1-5, with no clear D. This CDR3 has 15 residues. V lost 5 bases, J lost 1 base, and 12 bases lay in between. The germline gives CDR1 SNHLY, CDR2 FYNNEI. The CDR3: CASSQQRVSNQPQHF. The CDR3 coding sequence is TGTGCCAGCAGTCAACAGCGTGTGAGCAATCAGCCCCAGCATTTT.

This clonotype was seen only a few times. This rearrangement joins TRBV5-1 to TRBJ2-1; 7 bases align to TRBD1. Germline CDR1 reads SGHRS; CDR2 reads YFSETQ. The CDR3 has 15 residues. The V segment lost 4 bases and the J segment 0 bases; nucleotides outside the gene matches: 4. CDR3 region: CASSKDRSSYNEQFF. The DNA for the CDR3 is TGCGCCAGCAGCAAGGACAGGAGCTCCTACAATGAGCAGTTCTTC. Looking up the rest from reference TRBV5-1 and TRBJ2-1 gives the full variable domain: KAGVTQTPRYLIKTRGQQVTLSCSPISGHRSVSWYQQTPGQGLQFLFEYFSETQRNKGNFPGRFSGRQFSNSRSEMNVSTLELGDSALYLCASSKDRSSYNEQFFGPGTRLTVL.

This clonotype occurred a few times. The V gene is TRBV28, the J gene TRBJ1-5; D is ambiguous. Between the trimmed V and J ends, which lost 2 bases and 7 bases, there was a span of 12 bases. CDR1 is MDHEN and CDR2 is SYDVKM in the germline V gene. This CDR3 is built from 14 residues. CDR3 bases: TGTGCCAGCAGTTTAATATTGGCAGACCAGCCCCAGCATTTT. Translated: CASSLILADQPQHF.

In its sample, this clonotype was seen many times. The V gene is TRBV27, the J gene TRBJ2-7; D is ambiguous. V lost 7 bases to trimming and J lost 1 base, with 14 bases between them. There are 14 residues in the CDR3. CDR1 is MNHEY and CDR2 is SMNVEV in the germline V gene (reference sequence). CDR3 sequence: CASTLKGGSYEQYF. CDR3 sequence (DNA): TGTGCCAGCACCTTAAAAGGCGGATCCTACGAGCAGTACTTC.